The next 23 T cell receptor beta chains were all read from a single sample in a study of blood T cell repertoires in COVID-19. The protocol was immunoSEQ multiplex PCR, while the TCRdb copy is restricted to in-frame clones and leaves out a portion. The sample records about 100,000 clones, roughly 90% being singletons. Sequences were obtained from peripheral blood. The receptors shown here come from an elderly man with acute or convalescent COVID-19.

This rearrangement joins TRBV20-1 to TRBJ1-5, with D possibly TRBD1 on 5 matching bases. Per germline, CDR1 DFQATT and CDR2 SNEGSKA (reference sequence). The CDR3 is made up of 14 amino acids. V dropped 3 bases and J dropped 2 bases, with 11 bases sitting between them. CDR3 DNA sequence: TGCAGTGCTAGTCGTGGGGCTGGCAATCAGCCCCAGCATTTT. Translated, it gives CSASRGAGNQPQHF.

This chain links TRBV29-1 with TRBJ2-1, with 8 bases matching TRBD1. V trimming: 6 bases; J trimming: 3 bases; junction bases outside the gene matches: 4. CDR3 size: 13 residues. Germline-derived CDR1 and CDR2 are SQVTM and ANQGSEA. The CDR3, as DNA: TGCAGCGTCACAGGACAGGGCTACAATGAGCAGTTCTTC. This gives the protein CSVTGQGYNEQFF.

Here the CDR3 DNA reads TGTGCCAGCAAGACAGGGACGAACACCGGGGAGCTGTTTTTT. It is translated as CASKTGTNTGELFF. V usage is TRBV6-4 and J usage is TRBJ2-2; 7 bases are shared with TRBD1. The CDR3 runs to 14 residues. With V trimmed by 7 bases and J by 0 bases, 2 bases remained unmatched. CDR1 MRHNA and CDR2 SNTAGT come from the germline V gene.

J is TRBJ2-5 and V is TRBV5-1; D may be TRBD1 (6 bases). Germline V gene sequence: CDR1 SGHRS, CDR2 YFSETQ. The CDR3 runs 15 residues. Trimming removed 7 bases at V and 5 bases at J, with 21 bases between. CDR3 coding DNA: TGCGCCAGCCGGCTACAGGGCGCTTTGGGGGAGACCCAGTACTTC. This codes for CASRLQGALGETQYF.

V is TRBV12-3 or TRBV12-4 and J is TRBJ2-5; tentatively, D is TRBD2 (5 bases). Trimming removed 6 bases at V and 2 bases at J, with 10 bases between. This CDR3 spans 13 amino acids. CDR3 in amino acids: CASSYGIQETQYF. DNA of the CDR3: TGTGCCAGCAGCTACGGGATTCAAGAGACCCAGTACTTC.

The genes are TRBV20-1 and TRBJ2-1; 15 bases are a match to TRBD2. The CDR3 is made up of 14 amino acids. The germline CDR1 and CDR2 sequences are DFQATT and SNEGSKA (reference sequence). Unmatched junction bases numbered 1, after V lost 3 bases and J lost 7 bases. CDR3 nucleotides: TGCAGTGCTAGTGGGACTAGCGGGAGGAATGAGCAGTTCTTC. Its protein product is CSASGTSGRNEQFF.

This clone has just a few counts. The rearrangement joins TRBV18 to TRBJ2-1; no definite D call. V lost 2 bases and J lost 5, with 13 bases in between. This CDR3 is built from 15 residues. Germline-derived CDR1 and CDR2 are KGHSH and LQKENI. CDR3 nucleotides: TGTGCCAGCTCACCATTATTCCTTCTTGACAATGAGCAGTTCTTC. Translated: CASSPLFLLDNEQFF.

This clone was seen only a few times. The chain joins TRBV27 to TRBJ1-6; 11 bases fit TRBD1. Per germline, CDR1 MNHEY and CDR2 SMNVEV (reference sequence). The ends lost 6 bases at V and 10 bases at J; junction bases unmatched: 11. This CDR3 is built from 16 residues. DNA for the CDR3: TGTGCCAGCAGCATACTCGGGACAGGGGGACTATCACCCCTCCACTTT. Translating gives CASSILGTGGLSPLHF.

CDR3 DNA: TGTGCCAGTGGACAGGGGAATCAGCCCCAGCATTTT. Its protein is CASGQGNQPQHF. V gene TRBV19 combines with J gene TRBJ1-5; 9 bases agree with TRBD1. The CDR3 is 12 residues long. The germline CDR1 and CDR2 sequences are LNHDA and SQIVND (reference sequence). The J segment lost 4 bases and the V segment lost 8 bases, leaving 0 bases of the junction unmatched.

CDR3 in DNA: TGTGCCAGCACCGATCCCGGCTCCTACAATGAGCAGTTCTTC. Protein sequence: CASTDPGSYNEQFF. The chain employs TRBV28 and TRBJ2-1, with D hard to call. Between the trimmed V and J ends, which lost 7 bases and 0 bases, there was a span of 10 bases. This CDR3 is 14 amino acids long. Germline V gives CDR1 MDHEN, CDR2 SYDVKM. The full variable domain, completed using reference TRBV28 and TRBJ2-1, is DVKVTQSSRYLVKRTGEKVFLECVQDMDHENMFWYRQDPGLGLRLIYFSYDVKMKEKGDIPEGYSVSREKKERFSLILESASTNQTSMYLCASTDPGSYNEQFFGPGTRLTVL.

The V gene is TRBV15, the J gene TRBJ2-2; D gene unclear. CDR1 and CDR2 from the germline V gene are LNHNV and YYDKDF (reference sequence). This CDR3 contains 13 residues. V lost 0 bases to trimming and J lost 5 bases, with 4 bases between them. CDR3 protein: CATSRDRTGELFF. The CDR3, as DNA: TGTGCCACCAGCAGAGACCGGACCGGGGAGCTGTTTTTT.

The genes are TRBV5-5 and TRBJ1-2, with D possibly TRBD1 on 6 matching bases. CDR1 and CDR2 (germline): SGHKS, YYEKEE (reference sequence). The CDR3 totals 15 residues. The V end was cut by 4 bases, the J end by 0 bases, with 13 bases between. In DNA, the CDR3 is TGTGCCAGCAGCGACGACAGGAGCTCTAACTATGGCTACACCTTC. Translation: CASSDDRSSNYGYTF.

This chain connects TRBV18 to TRBJ1-1; possibly TRBD1 for D (5 bases). CDR1 is KGHSH, CDR2 LQKENI, per germline. V was cut by 1 base and J by 10 bases, with 13 bases left in between. The CDR3 extends over 13 amino acids. The CDR3 DNA is TGTGCCAGCTCACCACTGGACACCGAGCCAGCTTTCTTT. It codes for CASSPLDTEPAFF.

This clone was detected a few times. The CDR3 sequence is CASSLDRPTDTQYF. CDR3 bases: TGTGCCAGCAGTTTAGACAGACCCACAGATACGCAGTATTTT. The V gene is TRBV27, the J gene TRBJ2-3; weak D call: TRBD1 (5 bases). V lost 2 bases and J 2 bases, leaving 8 bases between the germline ends. Germline-derived CDR1 and CDR2 are MNHEY and SMNVEV (reference sequence). CDR3 length: 14 residues.

This chain joins TRBV9 and TRBJ2-1; tentative D call: TRBD2 (6 bases). Trimming left V 4 bases short and J 4 bases short, with 15 bases between. The CDR3 runs 15 residues. Germline V gene sequence: CDR1 SGDLS, CDR2 YYNGEE. The CDR3 protein is CASSLSGFTYNEQFF. The CDR3 DNA is TGTGCCAGCAGCCTTAGCGGATTCACATACAATGAGCAGTTCTTC.

This clone was seen more than once but under ten times. This rearrangement joins TRBV6-1 to TRBJ1-2, with D maybe TRBD1 (6 bases). V was trimmed by 2 bases and J by 8 bases, leaving 15 bases between them. The CDR3 has 14 residues. The germline V gene has CDR1 MNHNS and CDR2 SASEGT. CDR3 sequence reads: CASSEQTGPWGYTF. The CDR3 DNA reads as TGTGCCAGCAGTGAACAGACAGGCCCCTGGGGCTACACCTTC.

The V gene is TRBV7-2, the J gene TRBJ2-1, with TRBD2 matching 9 bases. The CDR3 consists of 16 residues. The germline gives CDR1 SGHTA, CDR2 FQGNSA. J was trimmed by 5 bases and V by 4 bases; bases with no gene match: 9. The CDR3 nucleotides are TGTGCCAGCAGCTATCTCCCGGGACTAGCAAACAATGAGCAGTTCTTC. Amino acid sequence: CASSYLPGLANNEQFF.

The gene calls are TRBV29-1 and TRBJ2-1; D gene ambiguous. Per germline, CDR1 SQVTM and CDR2 ANQGSEA. The CDR3 totals 14 residues. Trimming removed 6 bases from V and 9 bases from J, with 21 bases in between. CDR3 DNA sequence: TGCAGCGTGGGCGGTTTACGGAGCTTGGGTGAGCAGTTCTTC. This encodes CSVGGLRSLGEQFF.

This clone was seen only a few times. The chain couples TRBV11-3 to TRBJ2-1; TRBD2 might be the D (6 bases). The CDR3 covers 13 residues. V shed 4 bases and J shed 12 bases, with 16 bases lying between them. Germline-derived CDR1 and CDR2 are SGHNT and YENEEA. DNA of the CDR3: TGTGCCAGCAGCTCCTTAAGCGGGCACGGGCAGTTCTTC. Translation gives CASSSLSGHGQFF.

Comment on this clone: The junction does not match germline at one end; this may be a read error. The chain couples TRBV7-7 to TRBJ2-5, with D uncertain. This CDR3 is built from 14 residues. The V gene's germline CDR1 is SSHAT and CDR2 FNYEAQ (reference sequence). The CDR3 DNA reads as TGTGCTAGCAGCTTAAGACTGAACCAAGAGACCCAGTACTTC. This gives the protein CASSLRLNQETQYF.

The V gene is TRBV28, the J gene TRBJ2-7; 9 nucleotides line up with TRBD1. Germline trimming cut 5 bases from V and 6 bases from J; bases unmatched to any gene: 14. The CDR3 sequence is 16 residues long. CDR1 is MDHEN, CDR2 SYDVKM, per germline. The CDR3 sequence: CASSPFIVWDRAEQYF. The CDR3 region has the DNA TGTGCCAGCAGTCCATTCATAGTCTGGGACAGGGCCGAGCAGTACTTC.

V gene TRBV30 combines with J gene TRBJ1-1, with D perhaps matching TRBD1 (5 bases). Per the germline V gene, CDR1 is GTSNPN and CDR2 is SVGIG (reference sequence). CDR3 length equals 13 residues. Between the trimmed V and J ends, which lost 1 base and 0 bases, there was a span of 6 bases. CDR3 bases: TGTGCCTGGAGTGGACAGTTGAACACTGAAGCTTTCTTT. It is translated as CAWSGQLNTEAFF.

The chain's CDR3 is CASSQGRETGGDQPQHF. In DNA form, the CDR3 reads TGCGCCAGCAGCCAAGGAAGGGAGACAGGGGGGGATCAGCCCCAGCATTTT. V is TRBV4-3 and J is TRBJ1-5, with 9 nucleotides matching TRBD1. The trim removed 1 base at V and 5 bases at J, leaving 9 bases unmatched. The CDR3 has 17 amino acids. CDR1 and CDR2 from the germline V gene are LGHNA and YSLEER.